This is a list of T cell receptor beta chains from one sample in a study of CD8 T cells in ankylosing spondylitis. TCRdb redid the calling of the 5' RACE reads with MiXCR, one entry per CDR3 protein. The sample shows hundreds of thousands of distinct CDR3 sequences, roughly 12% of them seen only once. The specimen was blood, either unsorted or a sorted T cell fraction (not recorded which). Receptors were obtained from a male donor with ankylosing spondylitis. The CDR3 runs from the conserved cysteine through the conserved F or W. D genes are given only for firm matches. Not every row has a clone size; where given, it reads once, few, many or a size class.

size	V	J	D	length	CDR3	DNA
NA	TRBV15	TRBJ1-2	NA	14	CATSREDRISGYTF	TGTGCCACCAGCAGAGAAGACAGAATTTCCGGCTACACCTTC
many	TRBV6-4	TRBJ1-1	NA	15	CASSPGWGMNTEAFF	TGTGCCAGCAGCCCCGGGTGGGGTATGAACACTGAAGCTTTCTTT
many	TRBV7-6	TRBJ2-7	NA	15	CASSLVSDNSYEQYF	TGTGCCAGCAGCTTAGTCTCCGACAACTCCTACGAGCAGTACTTC
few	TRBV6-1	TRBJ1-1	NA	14	CASRPGTGPTEAFF	TGTGCCAGCAGGCCCGGGACCGGGCCCACTGAAGCTTTCTTT
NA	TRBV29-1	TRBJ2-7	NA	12	CSVDKYAGEQYF	TGCAGCGTTGATAAATATGCTGGTGAGCAGTACTTC
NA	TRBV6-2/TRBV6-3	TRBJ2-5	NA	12	CASSNSVETQYF	TGTGCCAGCAGTAACTCGGTTGAGACCCAGTACTTC
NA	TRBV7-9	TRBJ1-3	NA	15	CASTQKQGSGNTIYF	TGTGCCAGCACCCAGAAACAGGGCTCTGGAAACACCATATATTTT
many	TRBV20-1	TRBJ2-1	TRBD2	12	CSARRERDEQFF	TGCAGTGCTCGGCGGGAGCGCGATGAGCAGTTCTTC
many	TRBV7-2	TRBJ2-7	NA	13	CASSFTSSGEQYF	TGTGCCAGCAGCTTTACGAGTTCGGGCGAGCAGTACTTC
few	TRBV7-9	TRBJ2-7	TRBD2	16	CASSVRTSGRSYEQYF	TGTGCCAGCAGCGTCCGGACTAGCGGCCGATCCTACGAGCAGTACTTC
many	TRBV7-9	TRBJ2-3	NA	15	CASSLSPPGTDTQYF	TGTGCCAGCAGCTTGTCACCCCCAGGCACAGATACGCAGTATTTT
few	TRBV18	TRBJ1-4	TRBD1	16	CASSPAAGQADEKLFF	TGTGCCAGCTCACCCGCAGCGGGACAGGCGGATGAAAAACTGTTTTTT
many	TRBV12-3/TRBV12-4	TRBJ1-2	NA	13	CASSLAGQPSTSF	TGTGCCAGCAGTTTAGCGGGGCAACCCTCGACCTCCTTC
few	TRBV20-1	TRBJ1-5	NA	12	CSAGFGRQPQHF	TGCAGTGCTGGGTTCGGGAGGCAGCCCCAGCATTTT
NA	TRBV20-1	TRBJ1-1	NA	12	CSARDQSTEAFF	TGCAGTGCTAGAGACCAGTCCACTGAAGCTTTCTTT
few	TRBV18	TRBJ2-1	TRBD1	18	CASSPDRRGTGYYNEQFF	TGTGCCAGCTCACCGGACAGAAGAGGGACAGGCTACTACAATGAGCAGTTCTTC
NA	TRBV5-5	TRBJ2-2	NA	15	CASSQRGGNTGELFF	TGTGCCAGCAGCCAAAGGGGGGGGAACACCGGGGAGCTGTTTTTT
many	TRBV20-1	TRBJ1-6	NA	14	CSARKDNAYSPLHF	TGCAGTGCTAGAAAAGACAACGCGTATTCACCCCTCCACTTT
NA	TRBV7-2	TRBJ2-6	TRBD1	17	CASSFRQGARGANVLTF	TGTGCCAGCAGCTTCCGACAGGGGGCGCGTGGGGCCAACGTCCTGACTTTC
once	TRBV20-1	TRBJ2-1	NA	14	CSASPPQGANEQFF	TGCAGTGCTAGCCCCCCACAGGGAGCCAATGAGCAGTTCTTC
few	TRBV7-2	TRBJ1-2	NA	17	CASSLMVTAGLNYGYTF	TGTGCCAGCAGCTTAATGGTTACAGCGGGACTTAACTATGGCTACACCTTC
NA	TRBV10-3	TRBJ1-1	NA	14	CAMAFGGGNTEAFF	TGTGCCATGGCGTTCGGGGGTGGTAACACTGAAGCTTTCTTT
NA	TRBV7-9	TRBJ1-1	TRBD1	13	CASSSTGTQEAFF	TGTGCCAGCAGCTCGACAGGGACCCAAGAAGCTTTCTTT
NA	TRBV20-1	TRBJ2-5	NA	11	CSAYRVETQYF	TGCAGTGCTTACAGGGTCGAGACCCAGTACTTC
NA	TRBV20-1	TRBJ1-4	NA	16	CSALSLTGSKYEKLFF	TGCAGTGCCCTCTCACTAACAGGGTCCAAGTATGAAAAACTGTTTTTT
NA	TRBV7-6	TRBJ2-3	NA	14	CASSRGTDTDTQYF	TGTGCCAGCAGCCGGGGGACAGACACAGATACGCAGTATTTT
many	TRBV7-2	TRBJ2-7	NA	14	CASNIHQGPYEQYF	TGTGCCAGCAACATTCATCAGGGACCCTACGAGCAGTACTTC
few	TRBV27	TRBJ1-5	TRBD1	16	CASSPLGQGAGQPQHF	TGTGCCAGCAGCCCACTCGGACAGGGGGCGGGACAGCCCCAGCATTTT
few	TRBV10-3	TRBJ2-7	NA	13	CAIKEGATYEQYF	TGTGCCATCAAGGAGGGAGCGACCTACGAGCAGTACTTC
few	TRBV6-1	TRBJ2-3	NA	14	CASRPRGNTDTQYF	TGTGCCAGCAGACCTAGGGGGAACACAGATACGCAGTATTTT
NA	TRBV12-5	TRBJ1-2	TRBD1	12	CASGWTGGGYTF	TGTGCTAGTGGTTGGACAGGCGGTGGCTACACCTTC
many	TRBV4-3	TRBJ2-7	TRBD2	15	CASSRSSGIEYEQYF	TGCGCCAGCAGCCGGAGTAGCGGGATTGAATACGAGCAGTACTTC
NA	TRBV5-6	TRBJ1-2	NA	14	CASSLDRSRRGYTF	TGTGCCAGCAGCTTGGACCGTTCCCGTCGGGGCTACACCTTC
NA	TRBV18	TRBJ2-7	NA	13	CASSSPATYEQYF	TGTGCCAGCTCGAGTCCCGCCACCTACGAGCAGTACTTC
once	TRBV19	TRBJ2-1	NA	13	CASSQQLTDEQFF	TGTGCCAGTAGCCAACAATTGACAGACGAGCAGTTCTTC
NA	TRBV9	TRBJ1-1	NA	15	CASSVVIQGYTEAFF	TGTGCCAGCAGCGTAGTAATCCAGGGGTACACTGAAGCTTTCTTT
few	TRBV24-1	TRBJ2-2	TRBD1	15	CATSLRDRVGGELFF	TGTGCCACCAGCCTACGGGACAGGGTTGGAGGGGAGCTGTTTTTT
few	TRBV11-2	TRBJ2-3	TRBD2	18	CASSFSRQAGVGTDTQYF	TGTGCCAGCAGCTTCTCCCGGCAAGCGGGAGTGGGCACAGATACGCAGTATTTT
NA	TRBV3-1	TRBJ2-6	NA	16	CASSQWSTTGANVLTF	TGTGCCAGCAGCCAATGGTCGACGACTGGGGCCAACGTCCTGACTTTC
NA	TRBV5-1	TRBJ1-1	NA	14	CASTTSREGSEAFF	TGCGCCAGCACCACCTCCCGAGAGGGATCGGAAGCTTTCTTT
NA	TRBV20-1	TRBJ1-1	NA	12	CSARETGFRAFF	TGCAGTGCTCGAGAAACAGGTTTTCGAGCTTTCTTT
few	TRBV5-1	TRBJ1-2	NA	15	CASSPTVGKYYGYTF	TGCGCCAGCAGCCCCACTGTTGGGAAATACTATGGCTACACCTTC